This paragraph reports one T cell receptor beta chain. This CDR3 contains 20 residues. Germline loops: CDR1 KGHSH, CDR2 LQKENI. After removal of 1 base from V and 3 bases from J, the junction contained 15 bases not matched to a gene. Original analysis: Nucleated cell number was recorded as an estimate derived from reference gene primer amplification. Clones were read by immunoSEQ multiplex PCR, and TCRdb kept only the in-frame ones, dropping some. V, J and clone size are those of that table, while D and trimming were read from the DNA. The sample holds some 140,000 clones, around 87% seen once. The data stem from a study of blood T cell repertoires in COVID-19. Study as a whole: COVID-19 samples, acute and convalescent, were from the United States, Italy and Spain. Sample material is recorded as cDNA or gDNA derived from T cells, B-cell-depleted T cells, or PBMCs.

Sequencing used peripheral blood. The chain links TRBV18 to TRBJ2-5, with 12 bases lining up with TRBD2. The sequence was collected from a man in his fifties with active COVID-19. CDR3 residues: CASSPRSPASGGAKEETQYF. CDR3 bases: TGTGCCAGCTCACCACGCTCGCCTGCTAGCGGGGGGGCGAAGGAAGAGACCCAGTACTTC.